The 12 T cell receptor beta chains below all came from one sample that was sequenced in a study of shared clonotypes between healthy human individuals. Naive CD8 cells lacked CD45RO, underwent positive selection for CCR7 and left out terminally differentiated effector memory CD45RA+ cells. Only in-frame clones appear in the TCRdb table, and some are missing; sequencing was by immunoSEQ multiplex PCR. Among 2 million to 2.5 million clones listed, about 95% were seen once. The sequenced sample was naive CD8+ T cells sorted from blood. These receptors came from a man aged 18-30 years in good health.

The V call is TRBV6-5, the J call TRBJ2-7; D is possibly TRBD2 (6 bases). V lost 7 bases, J lost 6 bases, and 10 bases lay in between. This CDR3 is 11 amino acids long. From germline, CDR1 is MNHEY and CDR2 SVGAGI. In DNA form, the CDR3 reads TGTGCCAGCACCAACGGGGGCGAGCAGTACTTC. Its protein is CASTNGGEQYF.

This clone was counted once. Within the sample, other DNA sequences also encode this same CDR3. The rearrangement links TRBV4-1 to TRBJ2-1; the D is unclear. The germline V and J ends were trimmed by 0 bases and 0 bases, with 6 bases remaining between them. The length of the CDR3 is 15 residues. Germline V gives CDR1 MGHRA, CDR2 YSYEKL. The CDR3 region has the DNA TGCGCCAGCAGCCAAGATCGGAGCTCCTACAATGAGCAGTTCTTC. Encoded protein: CASSQDRSSYNEQFF.

The chain is built from TRBV21-1 and TRBJ2-7; whether TRBD1, the table's D call, matches the DNA was not checked. TRBV21-1 is a pseudogene. CDR3 size: 14 residues. The chain's CDR3 is CASSKAYSSYEQYF. The CDR3 nucleotides are TGTGCCAGCAGCAAAGCGTACAGCTCCTACGAGCAGTACTTC.

The gene calls are TRBV9 and TRBJ1-6, with 7 bases that match TRBD1. Germline V gives CDR1 SGDLS, CDR2 YYNGEE. The J segment lost 7 bases and the V segment lost 4 bases, leaving 5 bases of the junction unmatched. CDR3 size: 14 residues. CDR3 protein: CASSKTGYNSPLHF. Here the CDR3 DNA reads TGTGCCAGCAGCAAGACAGGGTACAATTCACCCCTCCACTTT. Variable domain in full (rest from reference TRBV9 and TRBJ1-6): DSGVTQTPKHLITATGQRVTLRCSPRSGDLSVYWYQQSLDQGLQFLIQYYNGEERAKGNILERFSAQQFPDLHSELNLSSLELGDSALYFCASSKTGYNSPLHFGNGTRLTVT.

The chain employs TRBV5-6 and TRBJ1-1, with unresolved D. Germline CDR1 is SGHDT and CDR2 is YYEEEE. Trimming left V 6 bases short and J 6 bases short, with 12 bases between. This CDR3 is 12 amino acids long. The CDR3 reads CASKAGPAEAFF. CDR3 DNA sequence: TGTGCCAGCAAGGCCGGGCCAGCTGAAGCTTTCTTT.

The chain uses TRBV14 and TRBJ1-1; D unclear. The CDR3 loop spans 13 amino acids. Germline lookup yields CDR1 SGHDN and CDR2 FVKESK. V lost 4 bases to trimming and J lost 4 bases, with 10 bases between them. CDR3 protein: CASSPGWTTEAFF. CDR3 bases: TGTGCCAGCAGCCCCGGTTGGACCACTGAAGCTTTCTTT.

The chain couples TRBV4-3 to TRBJ2-2; 12 positions agree with TRBD1. Germline lookup yields CDR1 LGHNA and CDR2 YSLEER. The CDR3 is made up of 15 amino acids. The trim removed 3 bases at V and 7 bases at J, leaving 3 bases unmatched. Written as DNA, the CDR3 is TGCGCCAGCAGCCACGGGACAGGGGGCAGCGGGGAGCTGTTTTTT. This encodes CASSHGTGGSGELFF.

The V gene is TRBV28, the J gene TRBJ1-2; no clear D gene. CDR3 length: 13 amino acids. Germline V gene sequence: CDR1 MDHEN, CDR2 SYDVKM. V gave up 4 bases and J gave up 0 bases, with 6 bases separating them. The CDR3 nucleotides are TGTGCCAGCAGTTATAAAGCTAACTATGGCTACACCTTC. Amino acid sequence: CASSYKANYGYTF.

The chain employs TRBV11-2 and TRBJ1-1; D unclear. The CDR3 totals 14 residues. Germline CDR1 reads SGHAT; CDR2 reads FQNNGV. Trimming left V 0 bases short and J 2 bases short, with 7 bases between. The DNA for the CDR3 is TGTGCCAGCAGCTTAGAATACCTAAACACTGAAGCTTTCTTT. This gives the protein CASSLEYLNTEAFF.

The chain is built from TRBV7-9 and TRBJ1-1; D unresolved. This CDR3 spans 16 amino acids. CDR1 SEHNR and CDR2 FQNEAQ come from the germline V gene (reference sequence). Trimming removed 5 bases at V and 0 bases at J, with 16 bases between. In nucleotides, the CDR3 is TGTGCCAGCAGCCCAGCGGTTGGGGTGATGAACACTGAAGCTTTCTTT. Residues: CASSPAVGVMNTEAFF. Looking up the rest from reference TRBV7-9 and TRBJ1-1 gives the full variable domain: DTGVSQNPRHKITKRGQNVTFRCDPISEHNRLYWYRQTLGQGPEFLTYFQNEAQLEKSRLLSDRFSAERPKGSFSTLEIQRTEQGDSAMYLCASSPAVGVMNTEAFFGQGTRLTVV.

The genes are TRBV6-5 and TRBJ2-2; 7 bases agree with TRBD1. Germline values: CDR1 MNHEY, CDR2 SVGAGI. With 1 base clipped from V and 4 bases from J, the junction kept 3 bases outside the gene matches. The CDR3 totals 15 residues. The CDR3 sequence: CASSYFQGVTGELFF. The CDR3 nucleotides read TGTGCCAGCAGTTACTTCCAGGGGGTCACCGGGGAGCTGTTTTTT.

The genes are TRBV10-2 and TRBJ2-1; 10 bases are a match to TRBD2. The CDR3 contains 15 residues. Germline V gene sequence: CDR1 WSHSY, CDR2 SAAADI. Trimming took 5 bases from V and 12 from J; bases not matched to a gene: 13. DNA of the CDR3: TGCGCCAGCAGTTCAACTAGCGGGGATGATCACGGGCAGTTCTTC. Protein sequence: CASSSTSGDDHGQFF.